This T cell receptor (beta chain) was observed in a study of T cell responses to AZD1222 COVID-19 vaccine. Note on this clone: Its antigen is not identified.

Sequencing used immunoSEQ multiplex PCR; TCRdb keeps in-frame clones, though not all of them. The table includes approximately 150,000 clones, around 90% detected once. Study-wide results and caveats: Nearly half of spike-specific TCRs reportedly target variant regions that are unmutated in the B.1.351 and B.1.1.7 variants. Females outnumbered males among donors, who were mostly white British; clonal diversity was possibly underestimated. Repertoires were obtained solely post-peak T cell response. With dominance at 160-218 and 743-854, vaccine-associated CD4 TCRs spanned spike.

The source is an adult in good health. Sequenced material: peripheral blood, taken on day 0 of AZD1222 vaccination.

The CDR3 here is CASSRYPGLAGRSYEQYF. CDR3 bases: TGTGCCAGCAGCCGATACCCGGGACTAGCGGGCCGCTCCTACGAGCAGTACTTC. The V and J genes are TRBV11-2 and TRBJ2-7; TRBD2 matches 12 bases. Germline loops: CDR1 SGHAT, CDR2 FQNNGV. Germline trimming cut 5 bases from V and 0 bases from J; bases unmatched to any gene: 11. The CDR3 has 18 residues. The whole variable domain, filled in from reference TRBV11-2 and TRBJ2-7, reads EAGVAQSPRYKIIEKRQSVAFWCNPISGHATLYWYQQILGQGPKLLIQFQNNGVVDDSQLPKDRFSAERLKGVDSTLKIQPAKLEDSAVYLCASSRYPGLAGRSYEQYFGPGTRLTVT.